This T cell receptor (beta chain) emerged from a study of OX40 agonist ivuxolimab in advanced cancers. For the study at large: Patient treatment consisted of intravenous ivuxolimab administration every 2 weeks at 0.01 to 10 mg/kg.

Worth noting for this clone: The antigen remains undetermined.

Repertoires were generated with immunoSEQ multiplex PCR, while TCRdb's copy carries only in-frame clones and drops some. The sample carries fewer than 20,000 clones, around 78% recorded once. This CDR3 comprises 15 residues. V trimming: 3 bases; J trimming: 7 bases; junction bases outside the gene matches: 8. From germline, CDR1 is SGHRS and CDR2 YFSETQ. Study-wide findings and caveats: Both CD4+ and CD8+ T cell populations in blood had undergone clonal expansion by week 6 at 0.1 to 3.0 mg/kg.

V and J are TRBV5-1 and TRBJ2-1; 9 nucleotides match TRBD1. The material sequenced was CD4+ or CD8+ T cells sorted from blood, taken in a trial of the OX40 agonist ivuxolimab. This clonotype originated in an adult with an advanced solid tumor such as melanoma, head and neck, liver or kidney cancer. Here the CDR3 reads CASSSSPTGGNEQFF. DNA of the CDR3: TGCGCCAGCAGCTCCTCCCCGACAGGGGGGAATGAGCAGTTCTTC.